The clone carrying this T cell receptor (beta chain) appeared a single time. Its matching antigen is unknown. Trimming shortened V by 4 bases and J by 6 bases, and 7 bases separated the two germline ends. This CDR3 comprises 11 residues. The germline gives CDR1 SQVTM, CDR2 ANQGSEA. Primers: 60 Vbeta forward and 13 Jbeta reverse. Here immunoSEQ multiplex PCR was the method, and the copy in TCRdb shows in-frame clones only, minus some. This repertoire shows roughly 190,000 clones, around 86% found once; its top ten account for roughly 0.73%. This entry belongs to a study of cytomegalovirus exposure and HLA in healthy donors. Whole-study findings and limits: Donor immune exposure was known only as CMV serostatus. Further analysis, carried out later, found HLA-associated TCR beta chains more clonally expanded than equally common other chains.

Sequencing was done on a sample of PBMCs. The receptor comes from a woman between 18 and 29 years old in good health and CMV-seronegative. The chain joins TRBV29-1 to TRBJ2-1; D is perhaps TRBD1 (5 bases). CDR3 amino acids: CSVAQGNEQFF. Here the CDR3 DNA reads TGCAGCGTTGCCCAGGGCAATGAGCAGTTCTTC.